The T cell receptor beta chain under discussion was sequenced for a study of human T cells and chemical hapten exposure. TCRdb reprocessed the RACE reads with MiXCR, giving one entry per CDR3 protein. The sample has 190,000 or so distinct CDR3 sequences; more than 20% are singletons. The germline V gene encodes CDR1 MNHEY and CDR2 SVGEGT. This CDR3 region has 17 residues. Losses at the gene ends were 3 bases for V and 6 bases for J; bases not matched to a gene: 14. Described time point: patch test 3, about 24 weeks after DPC sensitization. The sample's treatment: therapeutic diphenylcyclopropenone sensitization with weekly scalp DPC.

The specimen was whole blood, collected in connection with sensitization to the hapten diphenylcyclopropenone (DPC). This receptor was identified in a woman aged 35 to 49 with alopecia areata. Some clones in this sample may be carry-over from other donors' samples. The rearrangement links TRBV6-2 or TRBV6-3 to TRBJ2-3; 8 nucleotides match TRBD2. The CDR3 bases are TGTGCCAGCAGTTATCCTGGCTGGCAAGCGGGAGTGGATACGCAGTATTTT. This sequence encodes CASSYPGWQAGVDTQYF.